These T cell receptor beta chains were read from a single sample in a study of CXCR4 blockade with PD-1 therapy in pancreatic cancer. TCRdb's table, derived via immunoSEQ multiplex PCR, lists solely in-frame clones and lacks some. The sample consists of approximately 17,000 clones, around 72% of them appearing once. Material for sequencing was tumor tissue. The receptors come from a human donor with pancreatic ductal adenocarcinoma. CDR3s include the opening cysteine and the closing phenylalanine or tryptophan. The D gene is left open where the match is weak. Clone size is not always given. Where it is, it says once, few, many or a class for expanded clones.

>TRBD1|TRBJ2-7|TRBV19|-
CASSEDRAEQYF
TGTGCCAGTAGTGAGGACAGGGCCGAGCAGTACTTC
>-|TRBJ2-7|TRBV14|once
CASSQVQAGSSYEQYF
TGTGCCAGCAGCCAAGTACAAGCAGGGAGCTCCTACGAGCAGTACTTC
>-|TRBJ2-3|TRBV2|-
CASSGITDTQYF
TGTGCCAGCAGTGGGATCACAGATACGCAGTATTTT
>-|TRBJ2-3|TRBV19|-
CASSPGLGTDTQYF
TGTGCCAGTTCCCCGGGGCTCGGGACAGATACGCAGTATTTT
>-|TRBJ1-3|TRBV1|-
CASSQDVQGSGNTIYF
TGCGCCAGCAGCCAAGATGTCCAGGGGTCAGGAAACACCATATATTTT
>TRBD2|TRBJ2-1|TRBV11-1|few
CASTTAGAFYEQFF
TGTGCCAGCACTACGGCGGGAGCATTCTATGAGCAGTTCTTC
>TRBD1|TRBJ1-6|TRBV5-1|-
CASSFRDRGYSPLHF
TGCGCCAGCAGCTTCCGGGACAGGGGATATTCACCCCTCCACTTT
>-|TRBJ2-1|TRBV28|few
CASSLKGGHNEQFF
TGTGCCAGCAGTTTAAAAGGGGGACACAATGAGCAGTTCTTC
>TRBD1|TRBJ1-2|TRBV6-8|-
CASSRDRTPSGYGYTF
TGTGCCAGCAGCCGGGACAGGACTCCAAGCGGCTATGGCTACACCTTC
>TRBD1|TRBJ1-2|TRBV23-1|-
CASSHLWGQGNNYGYTF
TGCGCCAGCAGTCATCTCTGGGGACAGGGTAATAATTATGGCTACACCTTC
>-|TRBJ2-5|TRBV30|few
CAWLKGGETQYF
TGTGCCTGGCTTAAGGGGGGAGAGACCCAGTACTTC
>TRBD1|TRBJ1-2|TRBV30|-
CAWRTGGHYGYTF
TGTGCCTGGAGAACAGGGGGACACTATGGCTACACCTTC
>TRBD2|TRBJ2-3|TRBV19|-
CASSMTSVDTQYF
TGTGCCAGTAGTATGACTAGCGTCGATACGCAGTATTTT
>-|TRBJ1-1|TRBV9|medium-sized
CASSVGQPYTEAFF
TGTGCCAGCAGCGTAGGACAGCCGTACACTGAAGCTTTCTTT
>TRBD2|TRBJ2-1|TRBV6-8|-
CAISRGGDNEQFF
TGTGCCATCTCTCGCGGGGGGGACAATGAGCAGTTCTTC
>-|TRBJ2-2|TRBV2|once
CASSVLATTGELFF
TGTGCCAGCAGTGTTCTAGCAACCACCGGGGAGCTGTTTTTT
>TRBD1|TRBJ2-1|TRBV6-8|-
CASRPDRSGNNEQFF
TGTGCCAGCAGGCCGGACAGGTCAGGAAACAATGAGCAGTTCTTC
>-|TRBJ1-4|TRBV6-8|-
CASSYPSVVTNEKLFF
TGTGCCAGCAGTTATCCCTCGGTGGTGACTAATGAAAAACTGTTTTTT
>TRBD1|TRBJ1-4|TRBV28|-
CASSRRTGGGEKLFF
TGTGCCAGCAGCCGAAGGACAGGAGGTGGTGAAAAACTGTTTTTT
>-|TRBJ1-4|TRBV4-1|-
CASSHQKTNEKLFF
TGCGCCAGCAGCCACCAAAAGACTAATGAAAAACTGTTTTTT
>TRBD1|TRBJ1-5|TRBV19|-
CASKMTGDLQPQHF
TGTGCCAGTAAAATGACAGGGGACCTTCAGCCCCAGCATTTT
>-|TRBJ2-1|TRBV28|-
CASRRRANEQFF
TGTGCCAGCAGACGGCGGGCCAATGAGCAGTTCTTC
>TRBD1|TRBJ1-1|TRBV19|once
CASSIPPGGLTEAFF
TGTGCCAGTAGTATACCCCCAGGGGGACTCACTGAAGCTTTCTTT
>-|TRBJ2-2|TRBV29-1|-
CSSRAATGELFF
TGCAGCAGCAGAGCGGCGACCGGGGAGCTGTTTTTT
>TRBD1|TRBJ2-7|TRBV15|-
CATSRGPTGVYEQYF
TGTGCCACCAGCAGAGGTCCGACAGGGGTCTACGAGCAGTACTTC
>-|TRBJ2-3|TRBV18|-
CASSPSTDTQYF
TGTGCCAGCTCACCAAGCACAGATACGCAGTATTTT
>TRBD2|TRBJ2-5|TRBV28|-
CASSSTGGPETQYF
TGTGCCAGCAGTTCCACGGGAGGGCCCGAGACCCAGTACTTC
>-|TRBJ2-5|TRBV14|-
CASSQDSTYQETQYF
TGTGCCAGCAGCCAAGACAGTACATACCAAGAGACCCAGTACTTC
>-|TRBJ1-1|TRBV19|-
CASSRWNTEAFF
TGTGCCAGTAGTAGGTGGAACACTGAAGCTTTCTTT
>-|TRBJ2-3|TRBV2|-
CASSDVDSGTDTQYF
TGTGCCAGCAGCGATGTAGACAGTGGCACAGATACGCAGTATTTT
>-|TRBJ2-2|TRBV29-1|once
CSVDAGAPAELFF
TGCAGCGTTGACGCAGGGGCGCCCGCGGAGCTGTTTTTT
>-|TRBJ2-3|TRBV18|once
CASSPREVSTDTQYF
TGTGCCAGCTCACCACGGGAGGTTAGCACAGATACGCAGTATTTT
>-|TRBJ1-2|TRBV18|-
CASSPLQGLYGYTF
TGTGCCAGCTCACCTCTACAGGGACTCTATGGCTACACCTTC
>-|TRBJ2-1|TRBV6-1|-
CASSEGSGDYNEQFF
TGTGCCAGCAGTGAAGGTAGCGGAGACTACAATGAGCAGTTCTTC
>TRBD1|TRBJ2-2|TRBV19|few
CASTPTRGRGTGELFF
TGTGCCAGTACCCCGACGAGGGGGCGAGGCACCGGGGAGCTGTTTTTT